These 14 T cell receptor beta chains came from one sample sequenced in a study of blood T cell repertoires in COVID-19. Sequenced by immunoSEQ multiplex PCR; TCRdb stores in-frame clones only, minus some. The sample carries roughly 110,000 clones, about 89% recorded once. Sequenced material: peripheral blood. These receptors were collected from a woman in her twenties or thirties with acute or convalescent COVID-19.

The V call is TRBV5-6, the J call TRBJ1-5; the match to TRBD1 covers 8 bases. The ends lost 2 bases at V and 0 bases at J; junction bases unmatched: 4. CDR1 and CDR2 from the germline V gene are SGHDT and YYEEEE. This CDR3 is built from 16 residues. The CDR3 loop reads CASSLAGTGSNQPQHF. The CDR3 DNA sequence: TGTGCCAGCAGCTTAGCAGGGACAGGTAGCAATCAGCCCCAGCATTTT.

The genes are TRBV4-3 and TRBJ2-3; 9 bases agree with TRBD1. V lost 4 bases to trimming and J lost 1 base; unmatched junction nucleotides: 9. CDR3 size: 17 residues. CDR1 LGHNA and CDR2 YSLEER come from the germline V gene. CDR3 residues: CASSRLTGGGGTDTQYF. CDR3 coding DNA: TGCGCCAGCAGCCGCCTGACAGGGGGAGGAGGCACAGATACGCAGTATTTT.

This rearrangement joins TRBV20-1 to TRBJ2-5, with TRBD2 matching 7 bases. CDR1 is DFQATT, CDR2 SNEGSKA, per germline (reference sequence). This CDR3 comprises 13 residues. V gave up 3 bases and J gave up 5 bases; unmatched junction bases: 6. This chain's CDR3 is CSASRTRWETQYF. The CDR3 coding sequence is TGCAGTGCTAGTCGGACTAGGTGGGAGACCCAGTACTTC.

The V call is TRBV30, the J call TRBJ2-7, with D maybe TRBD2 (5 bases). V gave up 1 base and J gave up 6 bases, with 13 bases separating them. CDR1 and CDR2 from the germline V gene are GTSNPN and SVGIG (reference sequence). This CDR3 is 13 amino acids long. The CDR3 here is CAWSALGAGEQYF. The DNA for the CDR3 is TGTGCCTGGAGTGCGTTAGGCGCGGGCGAGCAGTACTTC. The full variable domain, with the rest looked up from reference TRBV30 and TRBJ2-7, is SQTIHQWPATLVQPVGSPLSLECTVEGTSNPNLYWYRQAAGRGLQLLFYSVGIGQISSEVPQNLSASRPQDRQFILSSKKLLLSDSGFYLCAWSALGAGEQYFGPGTRLTVT.

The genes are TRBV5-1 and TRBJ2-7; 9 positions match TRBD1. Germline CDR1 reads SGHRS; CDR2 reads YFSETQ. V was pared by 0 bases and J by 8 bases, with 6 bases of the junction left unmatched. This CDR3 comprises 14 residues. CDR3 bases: TGCGCCAGCAGCTTGGGGGACAGGGATTCCCAGCAGTACTTC. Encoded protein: CASSLGDRDSQQYF.

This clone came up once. CDR3 sequence: CASQGTEDSYEQYF. The CDR3 nucleotides read TGTGCCAGCCAGGGGACAGAAGACTCCTACGAGCAGTACTTC. This rearrangement joins TRBV19 to TRBJ2-7; TRBD1 agrees at 7 bases. CDR3 length: 14 residues. The trim removed 9 bases at V and 0 bases at J, leaving 8 bases unmatched. Germline CDR1 and CDR2: LNHDA and SQIVND (reference sequence).

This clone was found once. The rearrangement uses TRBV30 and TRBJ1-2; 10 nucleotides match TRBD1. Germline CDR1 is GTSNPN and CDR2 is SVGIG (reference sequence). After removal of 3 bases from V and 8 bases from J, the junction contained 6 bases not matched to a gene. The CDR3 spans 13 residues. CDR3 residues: CAWRTGGLGGYTF. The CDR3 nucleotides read TGTGCCTGGAGGACAGGGGGCTTGGGGGGCTACACCTTC.

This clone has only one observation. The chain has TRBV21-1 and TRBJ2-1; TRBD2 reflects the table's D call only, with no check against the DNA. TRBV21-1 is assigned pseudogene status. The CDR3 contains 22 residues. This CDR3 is CASSELQTRGLAGRSSYNEQFF. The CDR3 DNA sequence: TGTGCCAGCAGCGAACTCCAAACAAGAGGACTAGCGGGGCGGAGCTCCTACAATGAGCAGTTCTTC.

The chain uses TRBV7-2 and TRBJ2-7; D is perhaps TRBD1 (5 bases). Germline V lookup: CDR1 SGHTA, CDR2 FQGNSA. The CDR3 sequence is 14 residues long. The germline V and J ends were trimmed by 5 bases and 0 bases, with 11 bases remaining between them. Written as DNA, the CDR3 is TGTGCCAGCAGCCTAGACAGATACTCCTACGAGCAGTACTTC. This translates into CASSLDRYSYEQYF.

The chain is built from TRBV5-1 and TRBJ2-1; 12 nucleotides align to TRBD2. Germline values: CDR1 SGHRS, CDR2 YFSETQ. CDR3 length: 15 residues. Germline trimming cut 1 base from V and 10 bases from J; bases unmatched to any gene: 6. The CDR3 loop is CASSLRLAGVGEQFF. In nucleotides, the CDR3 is TGCGCCAGCAGCTTGCGACTAGCGGGAGTTGGCGAGCAGTTCTTC. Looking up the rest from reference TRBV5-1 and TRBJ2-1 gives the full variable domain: KAGVTQTPRYLIKTRGQQVTLSCSPISGHRSVSWYQQTPGQGLQFLFEYFSETQRNKGNFPGRFSGRQFSNSRSEMNVSTLELGDSALYLCASSLRLAGVGEQFFGPGTRLTVL.

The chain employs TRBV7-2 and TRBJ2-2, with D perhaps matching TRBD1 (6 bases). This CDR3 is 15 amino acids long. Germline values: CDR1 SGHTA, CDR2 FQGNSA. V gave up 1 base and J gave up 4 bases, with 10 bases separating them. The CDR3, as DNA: TGTGCCAGCAGCTTAGTATCCAGGGGCACCGGGGAGCTGTTTTTT. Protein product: CASSLVSRGTGELFF.

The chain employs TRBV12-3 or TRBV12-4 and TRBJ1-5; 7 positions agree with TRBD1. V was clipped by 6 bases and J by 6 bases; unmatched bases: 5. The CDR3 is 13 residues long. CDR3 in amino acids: CASSTQGVQPQHF. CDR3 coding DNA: TGTGCCAGCAGCACTCAGGGGGTTCAGCCCCAGCATTTT.

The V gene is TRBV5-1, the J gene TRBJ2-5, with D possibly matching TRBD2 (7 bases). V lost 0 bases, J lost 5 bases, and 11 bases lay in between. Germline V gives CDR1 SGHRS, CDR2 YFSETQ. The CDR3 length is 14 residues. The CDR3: CASSLGGGRETQYF. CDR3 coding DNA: TGCGCCAGCAGCTTGGGCGGGGGCAGGGAGACCCAGTACTTC.

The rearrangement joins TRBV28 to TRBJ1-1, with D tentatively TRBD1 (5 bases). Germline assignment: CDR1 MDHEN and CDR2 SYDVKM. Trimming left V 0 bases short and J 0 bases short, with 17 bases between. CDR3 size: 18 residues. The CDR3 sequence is CASSLWGSGRVMNTEAFF. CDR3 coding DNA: TGTGCCAGCAGTTTATGGGGATCAGGGCGAGTCATGAACACTGAAGCTTTCTTT.